This T cell receptor beta chain originates from a study of T-cell memory formation after mild COVID-19. TCRdb re-analysed the 5' RACE reads in MiXCR, keeping a single row per CDR3 protein. Of fewer than 650,000 distinct CDR3 sequences in the sample, 20% to 25% were seen once. Study-wide points: Researchers found some responding clones in pre-infection memory, a sign that cross-reactive memory joined.

This clonotype appeared a few times. The antigen is unknown. Per the germline V gene, CDR1 is DFQATT and CDR2 is SNEGSKA (reference sequence). The CDR3 consists of 15 residues. V gave up 0 bases and J gave up 4 bases, with 14 bases separating them. The sequence came from an adult woman who had mild COVID-19 (a few samples of this study predate the infection). Cell type and time point are not known. The sample comprised PBMCs or a T cell subset sorted from them (not recorded which). This sequence joins TRBV20-1 and TRBJ2-3, with D perhaps matching TRBD2 (6 bases). CDR3 in amino acids: CSARDHLPGADTQYF. For the CDR3, the DNA is TGCAGTGCTAGAGATCACCTCCCGGGGGCAGATACGCAGTATTTT.